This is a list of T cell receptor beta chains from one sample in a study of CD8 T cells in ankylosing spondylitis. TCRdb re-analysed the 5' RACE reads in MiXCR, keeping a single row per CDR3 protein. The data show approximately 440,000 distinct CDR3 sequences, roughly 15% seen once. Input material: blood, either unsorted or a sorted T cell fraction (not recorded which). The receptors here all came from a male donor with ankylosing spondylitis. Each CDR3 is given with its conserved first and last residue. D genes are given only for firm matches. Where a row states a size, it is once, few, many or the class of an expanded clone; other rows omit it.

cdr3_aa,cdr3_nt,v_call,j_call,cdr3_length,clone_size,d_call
CASSLVGAGTVETQYF,TGCGCCAGCAGCTTGGTTGGAGCGGGGACAGTGGAGACCCAGTACTTC,TRBV5-1,TRBJ2-5,16,.,.
CASSQAGTDYNEQFF,TGTGCCAGCAGCCAAGCCGGGACCGACTACAATGAGCAGTTCTTC,TRBV3-1,TRBJ2-1,15,.,.
CSAPLPAGESGTQYF,TGCAGTGCCCCCTTGCCAGCGGGAGAGAGCGGGACCCAGTACTTC,TRBV20-1,TRBJ2-5,15,.,TRBD2
CASSRDNAYQPQHF,TGCGCCAGCAGCCGCGACAACGCGTATCAGCCCCAGCATTTT,TRBV4-1,TRBJ1-5,14,.,.
CSVTAAVDYGYTF,TGCAGCGTGACAGCTGCGGTTGACTATGGCTACACCTTC,TRBV29-1,TRBJ1-2,13,few,.
CASSLWLAGPPATGELFF,TGCGCCAGCAGCTTGTGGCTAGCGGGACCACCAGCCACCGGGGAGCTGTTTTTT,TRBV5-1,TRBJ2-2,18,few,TRBD2
CASSHGSGNTEAFF,TGTGCCAGCAGCCATGGATCAGGGAACACTGAAGCTTTCTTT,TRBV4-2,TRBJ1-1,14,many,.
CASSEVPGLNTGELFF,TGTGCCAGCAGTGAAGTCCCGGGACTAAACACCGGGGAGCTGTTTTTT,TRBV6-1,TRBJ2-2,16,few,TRBD2
CASSPGEGTGELFF,TGTGCCAGCAGCCCAGGGGAGGGCACCGGGGAGCTGTTTTTT,TRBV7-7,TRBJ2-2,14,few,.
CASSQEKSGQNQPQHF,TGCGCCAGCAGCCAAGAGAAGTCAGGACAGAATCAGCCCCAGCATTTT,TRBV4-1,TRBJ1-5,16,many,.
CSANRVGLGNQPQHF,TGCAGTGCCAATAGAGTGGGCCTGGGCAATCAGCCCCAGCATTTT,TRBV20-1,TRBJ1-5,15,.,.
CATSRGGTLAYEQYF,TGTGCCACCAGCAGAGGTGGGACACTAGCCTACGAGCAGTACTTC,TRBV15,TRBJ2-7,15,.,.
CASSHPLSGENYEQYF,TGCGCCAGCAGCCATCCCTTGTCCGGGGAAAACTACGAGCAGTACTTC,TRBV5-1,TRBJ2-7,16,few,.
CSAGLTGQALNEQYF,TGCAGTGCCGGCCTGACGGGACAGGCCCTGAATGAGCAGTACTTC,TRBV20-1,TRBJ2-7,15,.,TRBD1
CSARGIYGDTEAFF,TGCAGTGCTAGAGGGATTTATGGGGACACTGAAGCTTTCTTT,TRBV20-1,TRBJ1-1,14,many,.
CASSEYRQPGTEAFF,TGTGCCAGCAGTGAATATAGGCAGCCTGGCACTGAAGCTTTCTTT,TRBV25-1,TRBJ1-1,15,many,.
CASSVVESGGELFF,TGTGCCAGCAGCGTAGTAGAATCGGGGGGGGAGCTGTTTTTT,TRBV9,TRBJ2-2,14,.,.
CASSEQGYYEQYF,TGTGCCAGCAGTGAACAGGGATACTACGAGCAGTACTTC,TRBV2,TRBJ2-7,13,many,.
CASSAEAGGSGETQYF,TGTGCCAGCAGCGCGGAGGCGGGGGGGTCCGGAGAGACCCAGTACTTC,TRBV9,TRBJ2-5,16,few,TRBD2
CSARRGGRADTQYF,TGCAGTGCTAGAAGGGGGGGGAGGGCAGATACGCAGTATTTT,TRBV20-1,TRBJ2-3,14,many,.
CASSFVDSNEQFF,TGTGCCAGCAGTTTCGTGGACTCGAATGAGCAGTTCTTC,TRBV28,TRBJ2-1,13,.,.
CASSPGGPQETQYF,TGCGCCAGCAGCCCGGGGGGACCTCAAGAGACCCAGTACTTC,TRBV5-1,TRBJ2-5,14,few,TRBD2
CASSWRGGGATNEQFF,TGCGCCAGCAGCTGGAGGGGCGGGGGGGCTACCAATGAGCAGTTCTTC,TRBV5-1,TRBJ2-1,16,.,TRBD2
CASSPNFIAKNIQYF,TGTGCCAGCAGCCCTAACTTCATAGCCAAAAACATTCAGTACTTC,TRBV3-1,TRBJ2-4,15,.,.
CASSFFGDSTYEQYF,TGTGCCAGCAGCTTCTTCGGGGACAGTACCTACGAGCAGTACTTC,TRBV7-9,TRBJ2-7,15,.,TRBD1
CASSFNWPGGSYEQYF,TGTGCCAGCAGCTTTAATTGGCCAGGGGGATCCTACGAGCAGTACTTC,TRBV5-6,TRBJ2-7,16,.,TRBD1
CASSMLDRGGEKLFF,TGTGCCAGTAGTATGTTGGACAGGGGCGGTGAAAAACTGTTTTTT,TRBV19,TRBJ1-4,15,.,TRBD1
CSAGPGTVAAIPYF,TGCAGTGCAGGCCCTGGGACAGTTGCCGCCATACCGTATTTT,TRBV20-1,TRBJ2-3,14,.,TRBD1
CASSYRQEQYF,TGTGCCAGCAGTTACAGGCAAGAGCAGTACTTC,TRBV6-6,TRBJ2-7,11,.,.
CASSSRDREGGNTIYF,TGTGCCAGCAGTTCGCGGGACAGGGAAGGTGGAAACACCATATATTTT,TRBV12-3/TRBV12-4,TRBJ1-3,16,few,TRBD1
CASRKDINTGELFF,TGCGCCAGCAGGAAAGATATTAACACCGGGGAGCTGTTTTTT,TRBV5-1,TRBJ2-2,14,.,.
CAIRGPSGAYEQYF,TGTGCCATCAGAGGCCCTAGCGGAGCCTACGAGCAGTACTTC,TRBV10-3,TRBJ2-7,14,.,TRBD2
CASSLVNSKGTQYF,TGTGCCAGCAGCTTGGTTAACTCCAAGGGGACCCAGTACTTC,TRBV5-6,TRBJ2-5,14,once,.
CASSLGGIRVNMGETQYF,TGTGCCAGCAGCCTCGGGGGGATAAGGGTCAATATGGGAGAGACCCAGTACTTC,TRBV25-1,TRBJ2-5,18,few,TRBD2
CASSVGLAGVTGELFF,TGTGCCAGCAGCGTAGGACTAGCCGGGGTCACCGGGGAGCTGTTTTTT,TRBV9,TRBJ2-2,16,.,TRBD2
CSARESGRGNNEQFF,TGCAGTGCTAGAGAGTCCGGGCGGGGAAACAATGAGCAGTTCTTC,TRBV20-1,TRBJ2-1,15,.,.
CATSYRVMTEAFF,TGTGCCACCAGTTACAGGGTGATGACTGAAGCTTTCTTT,TRBV24-1,TRBJ1-1,13,many,.
CASSSRANYGYTF,TGCGCCAGCAGCAGCCGGGCGAACTATGGCTACACCTTC,TRBV5-1,TRBJ1-2,13,many,.
CASSLNSAGEQYF,TGTGCCAGCAGCTTAAATTCGGCGGGGGAGCAGTACTTC,TRBV7-3,TRBJ2-7,13,.,.
CASSLSTEGEAFF,TGTGCCAGCAGTTTATCGACTGAAGGTGAAGCTTTCTTT,TRBV27,TRBJ1-1,13,few,.
CASSQDLEQKLFF,TGTGCCAGCAGCCAAGATTTGGAACAAAAACTGTTTTTT,TRBV4-2,TRBJ1-4,13,many,.
CASSLETYEQYF,TGTGCCAGCAGCCTCGAGACCTACGAGCAGTACTTC,TRBV7-9,TRBJ2-7,12,many,.
CASSVTDLGPQHF,TGTGCCAGCAGCGTAACTGACCTCGGGCCCCAGCATTTT,TRBV2,TRBJ1-5,13,.,.
CASSRTSGSYEQYF,TGTGCCAGCAGTCGGACTAGCGGGAGCTACGAGCAGTACTTC,TRBV3-1,TRBJ2-7,14,many,TRBD2
CSARPPAGDTEAFF,TGCAGTGCTAGGCCCCCGGCGGGGGACACTGAAGCTTTCTTT,TRBV20-1,TRBJ1-1,14,.,.
CASSQDYVISGNTIYF,TGTGCCAGCAGCCAAGATTATGTGATCTCTGGAAACACCATATATTTT,TRBV14,TRBJ1-3,16,.,.
CASKGEGGNTGELFF,TGTGCCAGCAAAGGAGAGGGGGGGAACACCGGGGAGCTGTTTTTT,TRBV11-2,TRBJ2-2,15,.,.
CASSPGSSKERELFF,TGTGCCAGCTCACCAGGGAGCTCAAAAGAGCGGGAGCTGTTTTTT,TRBV18,TRBJ2-2,15,.,.
CASSPQLRTSYVGYEQYF,TGCGCCAGCAGCCCGCAACTGCGGACCTCCTACGTTGGCTACGAGCAGTACTTC,TRBV5-1,TRBJ2-7,18,.,.
CSVSDRIEAFF,TGCAGCGTTTCCGACAGGATTGAAGCTTTCTTT,TRBV29-1,TRBJ1-1,11,many,.
CSATGHYEQYF,TGCAGTGCTACCGGACACTACGAGCAGTACTTC,TRBV20-1,TRBJ2-7,11,few,.
CASSLGGLSRNSPLHF,TGTGCCAGCAGTTTGGGGGGACTAAGTAGAAATTCACCCCTCCACTTT,TRBV12-3/TRBV12-4,TRBJ1-6,16,few,.